The rows below give T cell receptor beta chains drawn from one sample of a study of blood T cell repertoires in COVID-19. TCRdb keeps only in-frame clones here, not all; method: immunoSEQ multiplex PCR. The sample lists under 200,000 clones, 88% occurring once. What was sequenced was peripheral blood. These receptors were collected from a man aged 18 to 29 with active or convalescent COVID-19. Each CDR3 is given with its conserved first and last residue. The D gene is left open where the match is weak. Clone size appears in some rows only: once, few, many, or a class for an expanded clone.

19 TRBJ2-2 . TRBD2 TRBV10-3 CAITNLGLAGGPNTGELFF TGTGCCATCACCAACCTGGGACTAGCGGGGGGGCCAAACACCGGGGAGCTGTTTTTT
16 TRBJ2-5 . TRBD2 TRBV11-2 CASRDRLAGGQETQYF TGTGCCAGCAGGGACAGACTAGCGGGAGGGCAAGAGACCCAGTACTTC
14 TRBJ2-5 . TRBD2 TRBV5-1 CASRVRGGSETQYF TGCGCCAGCAGGGTCCGGGGGGGATCGGAGACCCAGTACTTC
16 TRBJ2-3 . . TRBV9 CASSVGSTAITDTQYF TGTGCCAGCAGCGTAGGCTCAACTGCCATCACAGATACGCAGTATTTT
12 TRBJ2-7 . . TRBV16 CASSPVGDEQYF TGTGCCAGCAGCCCGGTAGGGGACGAGCAGTACTTC
16 TRBJ1-2 . TRBD1 TRBV19 CASSSSGTDRFYGYTF TGTGCCAGTAGTTCCTCCGGGACAGACAGATTCTATGGCTACACCTTC
15 TRBJ2-3 . TRBD1 TRBV5-1 CASSRRQGRTDTQYF TGCGCCAGCAGCAGGAGACAGGGTCGCACAGATACGCAGTATTTT
15 TRBJ2-4 . . TRBV23-1 CASSQFTGAKNIQYF TGCGCCAGCAGTCAGTTCACAGGGGCCAAAAACATTCAGTACTTC
15 TRBJ2-1 . TRBD2 TRBV29-1 CSARTSGRVYNEQFF TGCAGCGCTCGGACTAGCGGGAGGGTCTACAATGAGCAGTTCTTC
14 TRBJ1-5 . . TRBV6-6 CASGGTNANQPQHF TGTGCCAGCGGCGGGACGAACGCAAATCAGCCCCAGCATTTT
14 TRBJ2-7 . TRBD1 TRBV19 CASSIRDRDYEQYF TGTGCCAGTAGTATAAGGGACAGGGACTACGAGCAGTACTTC
14 TRBJ2-1 . TRBD1 TRBV30 CAWKRDSSYNEQFF TGTGCCTGGAAAAGGGACAGCTCCTACAATGAGCAGTTCTTC
13 TRBJ1-1 . . TRBV7-2 CASSRVGGNEAFF TGTGCCAGCAGCCGAGTTGGCGGGAATGAAGCTTTCTTT
14 TRBJ2-3 . . TRBV7-3 CASSLGLARDTQYF TGTGCCAGCAGCTTAGGGCTAGCTAGAGATACGCAGTATTTT
15 TRBJ2-7 few TRBD2 TRBV6-5 CASSSSGGKAYEQYF TGTGCCAGCAGTTCTAGCGGGGGGAAGGCCTACGAGCAGTACTTC
13 TRBJ1-1 . . TRBV2 CASRKTGDTEAFF TGTGCCAGCAGAAAGACAGGAGACACTGAAGCTTTCTTT
14 TRBJ2-4 . TRBD2 TRBV6-5 CASRRTSGGVIQYF TGTGCCAGCAGAAGGACTAGCGGGGGAGTCATTCAGTACTTC
14 TRBJ2-2 . TRBD2 TRBV19 CASTRGGNTGELFF TGTGCCAGTACCCGGGGGGGAAACACCGGGGAGCTGTTTTTT
13 TRBJ1-1 . . TRBV19 CASSSGVNTEAFF TGTGCCAGTAGTAGTGGAGTGAACACTGAAGCTTTCTTT
14 TRBJ1-2 few TRBD1 TRBV6-5 CASSRDRLNYGYTF TGTGCCAGCAGTAGGGACAGACTTAACTATGGCTACACCTTC
16 TRBJ1-3 . . TRBV29-1 CSVMPRHSVSGNTIYF TGCAGCGTTATGCCTCGACATTCAGTTTCTGGAAACACCATATATTTT
14 TRBJ2-5 once TRBD1 TRBV19 CASSRDRVKETQYF TGTGCCAGTAGTCGGGACAGGGTCAAAGAGACCCAGTACTTC
13 TRBJ1-1 . . TRBV19 CASAKAGNTEAFF TGTGCCAGTGCCAAGGCGGGGAACACTGAAGCTTTCTTT
16 TRBJ1-6 . . TRBV3-1/TRBV3-2 CASSQDLPGTGSPLHF TGTGCCAGCAGCCAAGATCTGCCAGGGACTGGTTCACCCCTCCACTTT
19 TRBJ1-4 once TRBD1 TRBV5-5 CASSLAGGQGARDVEKLFF TGTGCCAGCAGCTTGGCCGGTGGGCAGGGGGCGCGGGATGTTGAAAAACTGTTTTTT
13 TRBJ2-7 . . TRBV30 CALKGLYSYEQYF TGTGCCCTTAAGGGGCTTTACTCCTACGAGCAGTACTTC
13 TRBJ1-5 once TRBD1 TRBV28 CASSSGGFQPQHF TGTGCCAGCAGTTCAGGGGGGTTTCAGCCCCAGCATTTT